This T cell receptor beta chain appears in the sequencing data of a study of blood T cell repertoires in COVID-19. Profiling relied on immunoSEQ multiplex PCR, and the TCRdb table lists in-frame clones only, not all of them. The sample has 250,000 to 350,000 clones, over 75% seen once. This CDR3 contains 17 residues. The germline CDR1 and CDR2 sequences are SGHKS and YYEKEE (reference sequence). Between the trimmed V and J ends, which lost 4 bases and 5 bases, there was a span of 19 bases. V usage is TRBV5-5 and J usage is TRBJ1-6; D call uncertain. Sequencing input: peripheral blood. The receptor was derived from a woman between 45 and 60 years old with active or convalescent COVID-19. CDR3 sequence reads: CASSPLPPPRHNSPLHF. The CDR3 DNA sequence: TGTGCCAGCAGCCCTTTACCCCCTCCGCGGCATAATTCACCCCTCCACTTT.